This TCR beta chain stems from a study of blood T cell repertoires in COVID-19. Method: immunoSEQ multiplex PCR; TCRdb's copy keeps in-frame clones and lacks some. Here the sample spans 100,000 or so clones, around four fifths being singletons. The trim removed 0 bases at V and 5 bases at J, leaving 2 bases unmatched. CDR1 SGDLS and CDR2 YYNGEE come from the germline V gene. This CDR3 is 15 amino acids long. This TCR derives from a woman aged 70 to 79 with active or convalescent COVID-19. This chain connects TRBV9 to TRBJ2-5; TRBD2 matches 12 bases. Sample: peripheral blood. DNA for the CDR3: TGTGCCAGCAGCGTAGGGGGACTAGCGGGTGAGACCCAGTACTTC. This translates into CASSVGGLAGETQYF.